This T cell receptor beta chain was obtained from a study of shared clonotypes between healthy human individuals. Findings and caveats of the study: Clonotypes which were not shared had lower generation probabilities than clonotypes that all four donors shared.

A split of CD4+ cells into CD45RA+ naive and CD45RA-negative memory subsets was performed. The CDR3 runs 11 residues. Data came from immunoSEQ multiplex PCR; TCRdb stores just in-frame clones and leaves some out. The sample holds over 1.5 million clones, roughly 98% seen once. Notes on this clone: What it binds is not known.

The clonotype comes from a man aged 25-45 years in good health. The sample taken for sequencing was naive CD4+ T cells sorted from blood. Subset given: CD45RA+ positively selected. The gene calls are TRBV21-1 and TRBJ2-3; the table calls TRBD1, which could not be checked here. TRBV21-1 is reported as a pseudogene. The CDR3 region has the DNA TGTGCCAGCCCCAGGGGCGATACGCAGTATTTT. This sequence encodes CASPRGDTQYF.